This TCR beta chain was recorded in a study of blood T cell repertoires in COVID-19. The data were produced by immunoSEQ multiplex PCR, yet TCRdb's version contains in-frame clones alone and is incomplete. The repertoire holds about 220,000 clones, just under 85% seen once, with 14% to 15% in the top ten. V was clipped by 4 bases and J by 9 bases; unmatched bases: 6. CDR1 is LGHNA, CDR2 YNFKEQ, per germline. This CDR3 spans 15 amino acids. Cohort allocation depended upon clinical history that participants reported. Sequencing was done on a sample of PBMCs or T cells enriched from blood (not recorded which). The V call is TRBV4-2, the J call TRBJ2-1; 13 nucleotides agree with TRBD2. The TCR comes from a man aged 35 to 55 who had recovered from COVID-19. Written as DNA, the CDR3 is TGTGCCAGCAGCCTCGGACTAGCGGGGGTGGGTGAGCAGTTCTTC. This codes for CASSLGLAGVGEQFF.